These 13 T cell receptor beta chains share one sample of origin, sequenced in a study of cytomegalovirus exposure and HLA in healthy donors. Profiling relied on immunoSEQ multiplex PCR, and the TCRdb table lists in-frame clones only, not all of them. The data show about 150,000 clones, with roughly 92% seen just once and about 0.65% held by the top ten. Sequences were obtained from PBMCs. The origin of the receptors is a man aged 18 to 30 in good health and CMV-seronegative.

V and J are TRBV7-8 and TRBJ2-5, with TRBD1 identical over 9 bases. Trimming at V came to 5 bases and at J to 5 bases, leaving 15 bases not matched to a gene. This CDR3 contains 17 residues. Looked up from germline, CDR1 is SGHVS and CDR2 is FQNEAQ. The CDR3 spells CASSPNGPGQGWETQYF. The CDR3 bases are TGTGCCAGCAGCCCTAACGGTCCTGGACAGGGGTGGGAGACCCAGTACTTC.

This sequence joins TRBV6-8 and TRBJ1-5, with TRBD1 as a possible D gene (5 bases). CDR3 length: 15 amino acids. Trimming took 5 bases from V and 0 from J, leaving 11 bases between them. CDR1 is MNHGY, CDR2 SAAAGT, per germline. The CDR3 region is CASSPRGGSNQPQHF. CDR3 nucleotides: TGTGCCAGCAGTCCGAGGGGAGGTAGCAATCAGCCCCAGCATTTT.

V is TRBV30 and J is TRBJ2-7, with D possibly TRBD1 on 5 matching bases. CDR3 length: 13 residues. V lost 2 bases and J 1 base, leaving 9 bases between the germline ends. The germline CDR1 and CDR2 sequences are GTSNPN and SVGIG (reference sequence). Written as DNA, the CDR3 is TGTGCCTGGAGTTATACAGGATCCTACGAGCAGTACTTC. Translating it yields CAWSYTGSYEQYF.

The chain is built from TRBV19 and TRBJ1-4; 8 bases align to TRBD1. The CDR3 has 18 amino acids. V trimming: 5 bases; J trimming: 0 bases; junction bases outside the gene matches: 11. Germline V gene sequence: CDR1 LNHDA, CDR2 SQIVND (reference sequence). CDR3 amino acids: CASSGLTGGITTNEKLFF. CDR3 sequence (DNA): TGTGCCAGTAGTGGACTAACAGGGGGGATCACAACTAATGAAAAACTGTTTTTT.

This chain links TRBV10-3 with TRBJ1-2, with 8 bases matching TRBD1. The V segment lost 2 bases and the J segment 8 bases; nucleotides outside the gene matches: 10. CDR1 is ENHRY, CDR2 SYGVKD, per germline. This CDR3 comprises 15 residues. This CDR3 reads CAISENGRGRRGYTF. The CDR3 nucleotides read TGTGCCATCAGTGAGAACGGCAGGGGGCGAAGAGGCTACACCTTC.

This chain connects TRBV30 to TRBJ1-2; TRBD1 aligns across 8 bases. The junction had 6 bases not matched to a gene; V was cut back by 0 bases and J by 9 bases. Germline CDR1 GTSNPN, CDR2 SVGIG (reference sequence). The CDR3 has 13 residues. The CDR3 sequence is CAWSVAGGFSYTF. The DNA of the CDR3 is TGTGCCTGGAGTGTCGCAGGGGGCTTTAGCTACACCTTC. The full variable domain, completed using reference TRBV30 and TRBJ1-2, is SQTIHQWPATLVQPVGSPLSLECTVEGTSNPNLYWYRQAAGRGLQLLFYSVGIGQISSEVPQNLSASRPQDRQFILSSKKLLLSDSGFYLCAWSVAGGFSYTFGSGTRLTVV.

The V gene is TRBV29-1, the J gene TRBJ2-5; TRBD2 is a possible D gene (6 bases). Germline CDR1 reads SQVTM; CDR2 reads ANQGSEA. The CDR3 is 13 amino acids. V lost 4 bases and J lost 0, with 9 bases in between. CDR3 bases: TGCAGCGTTGCTCGACTAGACCAAGAGACCCAGTACTTC. Its protein is CSVARLDQETQYF.

The genes are TRBV6-1 and TRBJ2-3; D gene ambiguous. Between the trimmed V and J ends, which lost 3 bases and 1 base, there was a span of 17 bases. Germline V gene data show CDR1 as MNHNS and CDR2 as SASEGT. The CDR3 spans 17 residues. CDR3 sequence reads: CASSESTLIARTDTQYF. The CDR3 coding sequence is TGTGCCAGCAGTGAGTCCACTCTAATCGCCCGCACAGATACGCAGTATTTT.

This chain uses TRBV2 with TRBJ2-3; D uncertain. In germline, CDR1 is SNHLY, CDR2 FYNNEI. The length of the CDR3 is 14 residues. Trimming took off 6 bases at V and 2 bases at J, with 12 bases between the two ends. The CDR3 bases are TGTGCCAGCAGGAGAAGTGATTACACAGATACGCAGTATTTT. This codes for CASRRSDYTDTQYF. Combining the CDR3 with reference TRBV2 and TRBJ2-3 gives the whole variable domain EPEVTQTPSHQVTQMGQEVILRCVPISNHLYFYWYRQILGQKVEFLVSFYNNEISEKSEIFDDQFSVERPDGSNFTLKIRSTKLEDSAMYFCASRRSDYTDTQYFGPGTRLTVL.

The chain combines TRBV4-2 with TRBJ2-1; D is uncertain. CDR1 LGHNA and CDR2 YNFKEQ come from the germline V gene. This CDR3 is built from 14 residues. Trimming pared 0 bases from V and 4 bases from J, leaving 7 bases between. The CDR3 DNA sequence: TGTGCCAGCAGCCAAGATCGGTTATACAATGAGCAGTTCTTC. This sequence encodes CASSQDRLYNEQFF.

V is TRBV27 and J is TRBJ1-6; maybe TRBD1 (5 bases). Germline CDR1 and CDR2: MNHEY and SMNVEV (reference sequence). V was shortened by 6 bases and J by 10 bases, with 16 bases between the two germline ends. This CDR3 region has 14 residues. The DNA of the CDR3 is TGTGCCAGCAGCCTCGGGACTTGGAAGTCACCCCTCCACTTT. Translated: CASSLGTWKSPLHF.

This chain connects TRBV10-3 to TRBJ2-5, with a tentative D call TRBD2 (8 bases). The germline V gene has CDR1 ENHRY and CDR2 SYGVKD. The ends were cut back, 0 bases at V and 2 bases at J, with 19 bases in the middle. This CDR3 region has 18 residues. CDR3 sequence (DNA): TGTGCCATCAGTGAGTCAGTCCGGCGGGGGGACAGACAAGAGACCCAGTACTTC. This sequence encodes CAISESVRRGDRQETQYF.

This chain joins TRBV15 and TRBJ1-4; D perhaps matches TRBD1 (6 bases). Looked up from germline, CDR1 is LNHNV and CDR2 is YYDKDF (reference sequence). The CDR3 runs to 16 residues. Trimming shortened V by 2 bases and J by 7 bases, and 17 bases separated the two germline ends. The CDR3, as DNA: TGTGCCACCAGCAGAACCCGACAGGCCTTGGGTGAAAAACTGTTTTTT. Its protein product is CATSRTRQALGEKLFF.